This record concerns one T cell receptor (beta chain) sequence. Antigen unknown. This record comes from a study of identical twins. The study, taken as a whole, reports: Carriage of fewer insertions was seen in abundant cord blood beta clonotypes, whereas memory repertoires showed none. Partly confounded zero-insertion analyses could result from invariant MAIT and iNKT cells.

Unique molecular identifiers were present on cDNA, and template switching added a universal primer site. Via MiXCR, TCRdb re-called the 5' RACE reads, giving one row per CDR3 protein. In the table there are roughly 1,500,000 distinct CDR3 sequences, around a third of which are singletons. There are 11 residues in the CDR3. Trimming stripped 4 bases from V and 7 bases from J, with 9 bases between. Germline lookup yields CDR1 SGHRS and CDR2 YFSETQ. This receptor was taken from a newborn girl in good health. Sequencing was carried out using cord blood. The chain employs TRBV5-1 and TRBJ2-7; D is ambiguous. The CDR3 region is CASSDRREQYF. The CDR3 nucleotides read TGCGCCAGCAGCGACCGGAGAGAGCAGTACTTC. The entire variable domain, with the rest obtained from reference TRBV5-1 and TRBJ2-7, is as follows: KAGVTQTPRYLIKTRGQQVTLSCSPISGHRSVSWYQQTPGQGLQFLFEYFSETQRNKGNFPGRFSGRQFSNSRSEMNVSTLELGDSALYLCASSDRREQYFGPGTRLTVT.